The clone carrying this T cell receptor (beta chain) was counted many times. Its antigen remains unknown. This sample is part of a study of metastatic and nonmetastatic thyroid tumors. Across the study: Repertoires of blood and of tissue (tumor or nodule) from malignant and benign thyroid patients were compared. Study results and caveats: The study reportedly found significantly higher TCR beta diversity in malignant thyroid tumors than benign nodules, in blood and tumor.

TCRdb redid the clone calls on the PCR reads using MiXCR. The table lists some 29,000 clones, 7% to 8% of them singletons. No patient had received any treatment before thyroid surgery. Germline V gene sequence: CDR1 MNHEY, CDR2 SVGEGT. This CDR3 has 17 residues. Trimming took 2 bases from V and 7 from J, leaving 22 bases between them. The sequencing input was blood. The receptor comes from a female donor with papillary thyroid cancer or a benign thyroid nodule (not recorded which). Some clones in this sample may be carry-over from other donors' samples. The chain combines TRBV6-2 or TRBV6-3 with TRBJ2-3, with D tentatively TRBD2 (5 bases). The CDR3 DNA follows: TGTGCCAGCAGTTACACCCTCAGGCTAGCTCTCTTATATACGCAGTATTTT. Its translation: CASSYTLRLALLYTQYF.